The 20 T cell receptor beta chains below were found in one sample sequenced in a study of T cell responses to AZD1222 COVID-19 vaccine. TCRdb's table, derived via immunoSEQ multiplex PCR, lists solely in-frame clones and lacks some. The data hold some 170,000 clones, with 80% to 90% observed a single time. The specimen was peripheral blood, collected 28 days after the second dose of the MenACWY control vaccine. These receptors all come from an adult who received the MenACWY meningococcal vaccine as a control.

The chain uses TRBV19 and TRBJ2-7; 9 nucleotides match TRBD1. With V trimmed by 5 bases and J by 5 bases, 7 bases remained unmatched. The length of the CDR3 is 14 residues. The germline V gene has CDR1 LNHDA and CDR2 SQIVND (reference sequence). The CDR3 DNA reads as TGTGCCAGTAGTCTCACGGGACAGGGCCACGAGCAGTACTTC. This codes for CASSLTGQGHEQYF. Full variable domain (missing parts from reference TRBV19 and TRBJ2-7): DGGITQSPKYLFRKEGQNVTLSCEQNLNHDAMYWYRQDPGQGLRLIYYSQIVNDFQKGDIAEGYSVSREKKESFPLTVTSAQKNPTAFYLCASSLTGQGHEQYFGPGTRLTVT.

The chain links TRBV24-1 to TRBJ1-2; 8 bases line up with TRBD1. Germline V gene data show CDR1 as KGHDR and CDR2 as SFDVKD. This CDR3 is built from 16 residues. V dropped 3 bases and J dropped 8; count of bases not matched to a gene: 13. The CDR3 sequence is CATSDGKTGEAGGYTF. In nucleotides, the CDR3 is TGTGCCACCAGTGATGGGAAGACAGGGGAAGCCGGCGGCTACACCTTC.

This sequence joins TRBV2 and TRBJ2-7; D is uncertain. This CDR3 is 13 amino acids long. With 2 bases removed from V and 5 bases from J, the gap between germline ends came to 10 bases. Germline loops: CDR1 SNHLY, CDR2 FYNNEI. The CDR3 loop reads CASSENRNDEQYF. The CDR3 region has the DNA TGTGCCAGCAGTGAAAACAGAAACGACGAGCAGTACTTC.

In DNA form, the CDR3 reads TGCGCCAGCAGCCCCCACCTAGGCGGCGAGCAGTACTTC. Translated: CASSPHLGGEQYF. The gene calls are TRBV4-3 and TRBJ2-7; no reliable D call. The germline V gene has CDR1 LGHNA and CDR2 YSLEER. CDR3 length equals 13 residues. V was cut by 4 bases and J by 6 bases, with 13 bases left in between.

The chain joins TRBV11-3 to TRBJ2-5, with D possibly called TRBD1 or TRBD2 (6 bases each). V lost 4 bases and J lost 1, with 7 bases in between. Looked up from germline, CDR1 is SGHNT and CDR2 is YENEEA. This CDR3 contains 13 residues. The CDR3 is CASSWGAQETQYF. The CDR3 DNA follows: TGTGCCAGCAGCTGGGGGGCCCAAGAGACCCAGTACTTC. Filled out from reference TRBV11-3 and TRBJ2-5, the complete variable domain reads EAGVVQSPRYKIIEKKQPVAFWCNPISGHNTLYWYLQNLGQGPELLIRYENEEAVDDSQLPKDRFSAERLKGVDSTLKIQPAELGDSAVYLCASSWGAQETQYFGPGTRLLVL.

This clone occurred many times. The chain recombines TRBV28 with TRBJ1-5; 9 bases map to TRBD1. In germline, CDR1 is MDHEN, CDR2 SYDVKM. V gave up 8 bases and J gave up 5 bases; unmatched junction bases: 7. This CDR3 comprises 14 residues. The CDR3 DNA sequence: TGTGCCAGCCAAAGTACAGGGGGCGATCAGCCCCAGCATTTT. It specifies CASQSTGGDQPQHF.

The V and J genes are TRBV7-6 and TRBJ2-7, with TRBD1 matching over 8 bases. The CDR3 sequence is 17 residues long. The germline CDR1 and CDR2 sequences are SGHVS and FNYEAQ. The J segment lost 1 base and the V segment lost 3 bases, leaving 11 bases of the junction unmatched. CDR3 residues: CASSLVPPGQDSYEQYF. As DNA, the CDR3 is TGTGCCAGCAGCTTGGTGCCCCCGGGACAGGATTCCTACGAGCAGTACTTC.

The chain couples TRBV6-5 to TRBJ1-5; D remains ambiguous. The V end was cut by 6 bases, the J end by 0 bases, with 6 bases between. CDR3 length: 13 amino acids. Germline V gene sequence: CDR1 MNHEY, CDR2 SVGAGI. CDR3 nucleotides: TGTGCCAGCAGGTTTCTTAGCAATCAGCCCCAGCATTTT. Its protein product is CASRFLSNQPQHF.

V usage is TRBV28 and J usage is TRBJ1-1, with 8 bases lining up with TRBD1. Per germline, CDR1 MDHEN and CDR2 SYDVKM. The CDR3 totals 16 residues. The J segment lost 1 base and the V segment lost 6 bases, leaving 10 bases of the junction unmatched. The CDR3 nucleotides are TGTGCCAGCAGATACCTCATAGGACAGGGGAACACTGAAGCTTTCTTT. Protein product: CASRYLIGQGNTEAFF.

The chain's CDR3 is CASSTDRVGPYEQYF. In DNA form, the CDR3 reads TGTGCCAGTAGTACGGACAGGGTCGGCCCCTACGAGCAGTACTTC. The chain is built from TRBV19 and TRBJ2-7; 8 bases fit TRBD1. CDR3 length: 15 amino acids. V lost 4 bases, J lost 2 bases, and 7 bases stayed unmatched. Germline V gives CDR1 LNHDA, CDR2 SQIVND (reference sequence).

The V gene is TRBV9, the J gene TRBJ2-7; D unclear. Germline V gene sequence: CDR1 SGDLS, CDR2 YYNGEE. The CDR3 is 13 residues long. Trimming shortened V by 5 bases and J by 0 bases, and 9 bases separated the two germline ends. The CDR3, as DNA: TGTGCCAGCAGGCAGAGGAACTCCTACGAGCAGTACTTC. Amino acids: CASRQRNSYEQYF.

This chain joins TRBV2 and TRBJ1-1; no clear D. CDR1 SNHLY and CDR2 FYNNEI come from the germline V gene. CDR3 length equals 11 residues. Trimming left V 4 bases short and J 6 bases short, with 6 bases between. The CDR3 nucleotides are TGTGCCAGCAGTGGTGCCCCTGAAGCTTTCTTT. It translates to CASSGAPEAFF.

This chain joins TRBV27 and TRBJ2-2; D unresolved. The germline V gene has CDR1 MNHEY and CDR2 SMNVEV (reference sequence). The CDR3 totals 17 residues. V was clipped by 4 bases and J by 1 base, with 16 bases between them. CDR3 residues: CASSSRAVRVNTGELFF. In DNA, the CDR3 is TGTGCCAGCAGTTCCCGGGCCGTTCGGGTGAACACCGGGGAGCTGTTTTTT.

DNA for the CDR3: TGTGCCACCAGCCGTAACTATGGCTACACCTTC. This sequence encodes CATSRNYGYTF. This chain links TRBV24-1 with TRBJ1-2; D remains unclear. V lost 7 bases to trimming and J lost 1 base, with 3 bases between them. The CDR3 extends over 11 amino acids. In germline, CDR1 is KGHDR, CDR2 SFDVKD.

CDR3 nucleotide sequence: TGTGCCAGCAGGAACAGGGAATTCACAGATACGCAGTATTTT. The encoded protein is CASRNREFTDTQYF. The V gene is TRBV6-5, the J gene TRBJ2-3; tentatively, D is TRBD1 (6 bases). Germline CDR1 reads MNHEY; CDR2 reads SVGAGI. This CDR3 has 14 amino acids. Trimming took 6 bases from V and 2 from J, leaving 12 bases between them.

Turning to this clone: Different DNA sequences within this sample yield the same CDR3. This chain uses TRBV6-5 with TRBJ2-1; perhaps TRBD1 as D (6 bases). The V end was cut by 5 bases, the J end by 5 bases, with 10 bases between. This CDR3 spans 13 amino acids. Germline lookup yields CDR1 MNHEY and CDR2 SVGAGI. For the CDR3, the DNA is TGTGCCAGCAGTCCGACAGGTGACAATGAGCAGTTCTTC. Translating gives CASSPTGDNEQFF.

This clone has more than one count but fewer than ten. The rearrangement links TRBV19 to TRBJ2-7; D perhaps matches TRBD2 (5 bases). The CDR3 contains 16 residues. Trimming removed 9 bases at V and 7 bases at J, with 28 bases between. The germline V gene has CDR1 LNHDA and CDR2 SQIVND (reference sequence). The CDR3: CASTRRHEFRGQEQYF. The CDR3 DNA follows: TGTGCCAGCACACGACGACATGAATTTCGGGGTCAAGAGCAGTACTTC.

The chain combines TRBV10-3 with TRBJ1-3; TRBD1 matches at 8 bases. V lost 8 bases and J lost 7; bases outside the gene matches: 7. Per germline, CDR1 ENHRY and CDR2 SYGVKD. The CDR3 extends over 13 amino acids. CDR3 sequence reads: CAIGQDRDNTIYF. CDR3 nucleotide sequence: TGTGCCATCGGACAGGACAGGGACAACACCATATATTTT.

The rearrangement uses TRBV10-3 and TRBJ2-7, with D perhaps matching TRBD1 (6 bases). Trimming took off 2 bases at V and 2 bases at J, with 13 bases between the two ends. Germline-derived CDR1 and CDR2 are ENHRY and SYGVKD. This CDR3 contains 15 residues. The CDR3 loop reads CAISEETGMAYEQYF. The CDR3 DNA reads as TGTGCCATCAGTGAGGAAACAGGGATGGCCTACGAGCAGTACTTC.

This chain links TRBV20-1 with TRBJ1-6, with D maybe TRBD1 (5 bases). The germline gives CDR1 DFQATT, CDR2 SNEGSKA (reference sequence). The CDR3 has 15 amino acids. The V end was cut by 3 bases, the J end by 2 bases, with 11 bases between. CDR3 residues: CSASIGDPYNSPLHF. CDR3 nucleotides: TGCAGTGCTAGTATCGGGGACCCCTATAATTCACCCCTCCACTTT.